The source of this T cell receptor (beta chain) is a study of blood T cell repertoires in COVID-19. Repertoires were generated with immunoSEQ multiplex PCR, while TCRdb's copy carries only in-frame clones and drops some. This repertoire shows roughly 300,000 clones, approximately 90% found once; its top ten account for roughly 10%. As regards this clone: Different DNA sequences within this sample yield the same CDR3.

The CDR3 spans 14 residues. Germline V gene lookup returns CDR1 SGHRS and CDR2 YFSETQ. Germline trimming cut 2 bases from V and 8 bases from J; bases unmatched to any gene: 4. This TCR was sampled from a woman aged 18 to 35 who had recovered from COVID-19. The chain is built from TRBV5-1 and TRBJ1-4; 9 bases align to TRBD1. Sequencing used PBMCs or T cells enriched from blood (not recorded which). CDR3 bases: TGCGCCAGCAGCTTACAGGGGGCTGGAGAAAAACTGTTTTTT. It codes for CASSLQGAGEKLFF. Full variable domain (remainder filled in from reference TRBV5-1 and TRBJ1-4): KAGVTQTPRYLIKTRGQQVTLSCSPISGHRSVSWYQQTPGQGLQFLFEYFSETQRNKGNFPGRFSGRQFSNSRSEMNVSTLELGDSALYLCASSLQGAGEKLFFGSGTQLSVL.